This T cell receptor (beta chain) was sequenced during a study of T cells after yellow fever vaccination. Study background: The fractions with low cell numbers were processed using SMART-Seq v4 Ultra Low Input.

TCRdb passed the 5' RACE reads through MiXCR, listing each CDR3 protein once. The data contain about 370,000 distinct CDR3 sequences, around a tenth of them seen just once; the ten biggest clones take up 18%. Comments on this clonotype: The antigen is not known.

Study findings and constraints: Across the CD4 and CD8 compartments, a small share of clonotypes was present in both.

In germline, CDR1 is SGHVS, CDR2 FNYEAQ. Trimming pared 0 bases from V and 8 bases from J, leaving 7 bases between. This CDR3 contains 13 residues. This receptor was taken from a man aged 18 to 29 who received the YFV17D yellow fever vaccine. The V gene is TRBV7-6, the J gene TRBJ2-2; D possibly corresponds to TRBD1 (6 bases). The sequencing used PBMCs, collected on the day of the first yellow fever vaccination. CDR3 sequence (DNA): TGTGCCAGCAGCTTAGCGGGACAAGGGGAGCTGTTTTTT. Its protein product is CASSLAGQGELFF.